This T cell receptor beta chain was recovered during a study of neurological immune-mediated disorders. The sample holds many counts of this clonotype. One entry per CDR3 protein, called by TCRdb with MiXCR from the 5' RACE reads. The sample lists about 25,000 distinct CDR3 sequences; 3.3% were seen once. Per germline, CDR1 MDHEN and CDR2 SYDVKM. The CDR3 totals 11 residues. Trimming took 6 bases from V and 7 from J, leaving 9 bases between them. Specimen: PBMCs. The chain carries TRBV28 and TRBJ2-5, with D possibly TRBD2 on 5 matching bases. The clonotype originates from a woman aged 30 to 39 with multiple sclerosis. CDR3 region: CASRIEGTQYF. The DNA of the CDR3 is TGTGCCAGCAGGATAGAGGGGACCCAGTACTTC.